The 14 T cell receptor beta chains presented below share a single source sample, sequenced in a study of blood T cell repertoires in COVID-19. The data were produced by immunoSEQ multiplex PCR, yet TCRdb's version contains in-frame clones alone and is incomplete. This table holds approximately 250,000 clones, approximately 90% found once. The sequenced sample was PBMCs or T cells enriched from blood (not recorded which). These receptors originate from a woman in her thirties or forties with acute COVID-19.

The rearrangement links TRBV11-2 to TRBJ2-6; D possibly corresponds to TRBD1 (5 bases). Per germline, CDR1 SGHAT and CDR2 FQNNGV. The V end was cut by 0 bases, the J end by 3 bases, with 9 bases between. This CDR3 region has 16 residues. This CDR3 is CASSLDQTVGANVLTF. In DNA, the CDR3 is TGTGCCAGCAGCTTAGATCAGACAGTTGGGGCCAACGTCCTGACTTTC.

This chain joins TRBV24-1 and TRBJ2-3; maybe TRBD1 (6 bases). Germline CDR1 is KGHDR and CDR2 is SFDVKD. The CDR3 totals 12 residues. The ends were cut back, 5 bases at V and 6 bases at J, with 8 bases in the middle. The CDR3 DNA follows: TGTGCCACCAGTGGGACAGCCGATACGCAGTATTTT. Its translation: CATSGTADTQYF.

The rearrangement joins TRBV5-1 to TRBJ2-2; 8 bases are shared with TRBD2. J was trimmed by 7 bases and V by 2 bases; bases with no gene match: 4. Per germline, CDR1 SGHRS and CDR2 YFSETQ. This CDR3 has 14 amino acids. In DNA, the CDR3 is TGCGCCAGCAGCTTCCTAGCGGGTAACGGGGAGCTGTTTTTT. Amino acid sequence: CASSFLAGNGELFF.

The V call is TRBV6-1, the J call TRBJ2-6; 12 bases line up with TRBD1. V shed 3 bases and J 5 bases; nucleotides not matched to a gene: 5. This CDR3 has 17 residues. The germline gives CDR1 MNHNS, CDR2 SASEGT. The CDR3 loop reads CASSDRDRGPWANVLTF. CDR3 bases: TGTGCCAGCAGTGACCGGGACAGGGGGCCTTGGGCCAACGTCCTGACTTTC.

As DNA, the CDR3 is TGTGCCAGCAGCTTATATTGGGACAGCAATTCACCCCTCCACTTT. Protein sequence: CASSLYWDSNSPLHF. This rearrangement joins TRBV7-8 to TRBJ1-6; 7 nucleotides align to TRBD1. Germline-derived CDR1 and CDR2 are SGHVS and FQNEAQ. V gave up 2 bases and J gave up 7 bases; unmatched junction bases: 5. The CDR3 loop spans 15 amino acids.

The V call is TRBV18, the J call TRBJ2-5; no firm D call. V was trimmed by 6 bases and J by 0 bases, leaving 8 bases between them. CDR1 is KGHSH and CDR2 is LQKENI in the germline V gene. The CDR3 spans 13 residues. Written as DNA, the CDR3 is TGTGCCAGCTCCCCGGTCCACCAAGAGACCCAGTACTTC. It specifies CASSPVHQETQYF.

This clone appeared once. The chain has TRBV21-1 and TRBJ1-5; the table's D call of TRBD1 was not tested on the DNA. TRBV21-1 constitutes a pseudogene. The CDR3 is 17 amino acids. The CDR3 region is CASSLDTGGGGNQPQHF. CDR3 nucleotide sequence: TGTGCCAGCAGCCTCGATACTGGGGGCGGAGGCAATCAGCCCCAGCATTTT.

The chain has TRBV9 and TRBJ2-3; 9 bases are a match to TRBD2. Germline V CDR1 and CDR2: SGDLS, YYNGEE. The CDR3 contains 17 residues. V was pared by 4 bases and J by 5 bases, with 14 bases of the junction left unmatched. CDR3 nucleotides: TGTGCCAGCAGCTCCCGACCCGCAGCGGGAGGTGAAGATACGCAGTATTTT. Its protein product is CASSSRPAAGGEDTQYF.

V usage is TRBV6-5 and J usage is TRBJ1-2; 8 nucleotides align to TRBD1. Germline CDR1 and CDR2: MNHEY and SVGAGI. The J segment lost 7 bases and the V segment lost 6 bases, leaving 13 bases of the junction unmatched. This CDR3 is built from 15 residues. The chain's CDR3 is CASRNSQGALRGYTF. The CDR3 DNA reads TGTGCCAGCAGAAACTCTCAGGGGGCGCTTCGTGGCTACACCTTC.

The chain joins TRBV3-1 (or the pseudogene TRBV3-2) to TRBJ1-2, with 7 bases fitting TRBD1. The CDR3 loop spans 15 amino acids. The V gene end was trimmed by 2 bases and the J gene end by 6 bases; junction bases not matched to a gene: 9. Germline CDR1 and CDR2: LGHDT and YNNKEL (reference sequence). The chain's CDR3 is CASSQRATGMDGYTF. The CDR3 DNA is TGTGCCAGCAGCCAACGAGCGACAGGGATGGATGGCTACACCTTC.

V usage is TRBV6-5 and J usage is TRBJ1-2; D possibly corresponds to TRBD1 (6 bases). CDR1 is MNHEY, CDR2 SVGAGI, per germline. V dropped 2 bases and J dropped 4 bases, with 17 bases sitting between them. The CDR3 has 16 residues. The CDR3 region is CASSYLQGALGYGYTF. The CDR3 DNA reads as TGTGCCAGCAGTTACCTACAGGGCGCGTTGGGCTATGGCTACACCTTC.

This CDR3 is CASSVGGVANIQYF. CDR3 nucleotide sequence: TGTGCCAGCAGCGTAGGAGGCGTGGCAAACATTCAGTACTTC. The chain recombines TRBV9 with TRBJ2-4, with no clear D. The V end was cut by 0 bases, the J end by 6 bases, with 10 bases between. The CDR3 runs to 14 residues. The germline gives CDR1 SGDLS, CDR2 YYNGEE.

The chain is built from TRBV10-2 and TRBJ2-7; 7 bases map to TRBD1. The CDR3 runs 12 residues. V dropped 5 bases and J dropped 3; count of bases not matched to a gene: 1. CDR1 is WSHSY, CDR2 SAAADI, per germline. Here the CDR3 reads CASSPGGYEQYV. CDR3 DNA sequence: TGCGCCAGCAGTCCAGGGGGCTACGAGCAGTACGTC.

About this clone itself: Within the sample, other DNA sequences also encode this same CDR3. The chain combines TRBV2 with TRBJ1-3; TRBD1 agrees at 10 bases. Germline-derived CDR1 and CDR2 are SNHLY and FYNNEI. This CDR3 comprises 15 residues. The V segment lost 4 bases and the J segment 4 bases; nucleotides outside the gene matches: 4. The CDR3 reads CASSGQGARGNTIYF. CDR3 coding DNA: TGTGCCAGCAGTGGACAGGGGGCGAGAGGAAACACCATATATTTT.